The 15 T cell receptor beta chains reported below all come from one sample, sequenced in a study of spatial heterogeneity in lung cancer (dated by TCRdb to the late 2010s). The receptor library was made with 5' RACE. The listed sequencing device is NextSeq 500. Starting from the raw public reads, TCRdb applied fastp trimming at Q25, assembled clones with MiXCR and retained in-frame beta chains. Each CDR3 protein gets just one entry, which takes the most common genes and DNA from the rows behind it. Counted in this sample were 20,000 to 25,000 distinct CDR3 sequences; 9% to 10% of them appeared once. Clones ranked in the top ten supply about 20% of the sample. The sample's time point label is to be understood as: blood at routine non-recurrence follow-up after resection. The sample here was PBMCs, taken at follow-up. Receptors were obtained from a male donor with early-stage non-small cell lung cancer.

In regard to this clonotype: The limits of the CDR3 on the DNA are not certain, so only TCRdb's listed CDR3 is given. The chain couples TRBV7-5 to TRBJ1-5; the table's D call, TRBD1, has no DNA check behind it. TRBV7-5 is a listed pseudogene. The CDR3 has 21 amino acids, counting both end residues. The CDR3 reads CISVPEAYYSRDRGREQPQHF.

In this sample, this clonotype turned up a few times. CDR3: CASSHDRDRFTDTQYF. The CDR3 bases are TGTGCCAGCAGCCACGACCGGGACAGGTTCACAGATACGCAGTATTTT. The chain is built from TRBV5-4 and TRBJ2-3; 8 bases align to TRBD1. The CDR3 has 16 residues. Germline V CDR1 and CDR2: SGHNT, YYREEE (reference sequence). After removal of 4 bases from V and 2 bases from J, the junction contained 9 bases not matched to a gene.

V gene TRBV28 combines with J gene TRBJ1-2; maybe TRBD1 (5 bases). V dropped 4 bases and J dropped 9 bases, with 15 bases sitting between them. Germline CDR1 reads MDHEN; CDR2 reads SYDVKM. The CDR3 has 13 amino acids. This CDR3 is CASSSGGVDRYTF. The CDR3, as DNA: TGTGCCAGCAGTTCCGGGGGGGTAGATCGCTACACCTTC.

In this sample, this clonotype turned up many times. V and J are TRBV10-2 and TRBJ1-1, with 7 bases fitting TRBD1. The CDR3 is made up of 14 amino acids. The ends lost 4 bases at V and 2 bases at J; junction bases unmatched: 4. Per the germline V gene, CDR1 is WSHSY and CDR2 is SAAADI. In DNA form, the CDR3 reads TGCGCCAGCAGTGCCCGGGACAGTAACACTGAAGCTTTCTTT. Its protein is CASSARDSNTEAFF.

The chain has TRBV5-1 and TRBJ1-3; TRBD1 might be the D (5 bases). There are 16 residues in the CDR3. CDR1 and CDR2 from the germline V gene are SGHRS and YFSETQ. V shed 1 base and J shed 0 bases, with 11 bases lying between them. CDR3 residues: CASSLQGRSSGNTIYF. Here the CDR3 DNA reads TGCGCCAGCAGCTTGCAGGGACGAAGCTCTGGAAACACCATATATTTT. The variable domain in full, completed from reference TRBV5-1 and TRBJ1-3, reads KAGVTQTPRYLIKTRGQQVTLSCSPISGHRSVSWYQQTPGQGLQFLFEYFSETQRNKGNFPGRFSGRQFSNSRSEMNVSTLELGDSALYLCASSLQGRSSGNTIYFGEGSWLTVV.

To note about this clonotype: This may arise from a read error, as a much more abundant clone is one base away. This chain uses TRBV4-1 with TRBJ2-3; 7 bases align to TRBD2. With V trimmed by 3 bases and J by 2 bases, 8 bases remained unmatched. Germline V CDR1 and CDR2: MGHRA, YSYEKL. The CDR3 consists of 16 residues. CDR3 amino acids: CASSHRGLVATDTQYF. CDR3 bases: TGCGCCAGCAGCCACCGAGGACTAGTCGCCACAGATACGCAGTATTTT.

V and J are TRBV7-2 and TRBJ2-1, with 9 bases matching TRBD2. V dropped 1 base and J dropped 4; count of bases not matched to a gene: 14. Germline lookup yields CDR1 SGHTA and CDR2 FQGNSA. CDR3 size: 19 residues. The CDR3 DNA follows: TGTGCCAGCAGCTTAGACCCGCCGGGAGCCGCGGGAGGGTACAATGAGCAGTTCTTC. Translating it yields CASSLDPPGAAGGYNEQFF.

There are a few counts of this clonotype. CDR3 sequence (DNA): TGTGCCAGCAGCGGACAGGGCAAAGAAAAACTGTTTTTT. It encodes CASSGQGKEKLFF. V and J are TRBV27 and TRBJ1-4, with 8 bases matching TRBD1. The germline CDR1 and CDR2 sequences are MNHEY and SMNVEV (reference sequence). V shed 6 bases and J 8 bases; nucleotides not matched to a gene: 5. This CDR3 contains 13 residues.

The chain combines TRBV4-3 with TRBJ1-5; D remains ambiguous. Germline CDR1 and CDR2: LGHNA and YSLEER. V was trimmed by 3 bases and J by 5 bases, leaving 11 bases between them. CDR3 size: 14 residues. The CDR3 coding sequence is TGCGCCAGCAGCCACGAGAGGGCGGATCAGCCCCAGCATTTT. Translation gives CASSHERADQPQHF.

This clonotype was seen only a few times. The chain is built from TRBV7-9 and TRBJ2-7, with 7 bases aligning to TRBD2. The CDR3 is made up of 14 amino acids. From germline, CDR1 is SEHNR and CDR2 FQNEAQ (reference sequence). J gave up 4 bases and V 3 bases, and 6 bases lay outside the gene matches. The CDR3 region is CASSFWTRGYEQYF. Here the CDR3 DNA reads TGTGCCAGCAGCTTCTGGACGCGGGGGTACGAGCAGTACTTC.

This clonotype was found a few times. The genes are TRBV19 and TRBJ2-1, with no clear D. Germline CDR1 and CDR2: LNHDA and SQIVND (reference sequence). The ends were cut back, 1 base at V and 5 bases at J, with 6 bases in the middle. The CDR3 is made up of 13 amino acids. For the CDR3, the DNA is TGTGCCAGTAGTATAGTTAGTAACAATGAGCAGTTCTTC. Translated, it gives CASSIVSNNEQFF. The variable domain in full, with the rest retrieved from reference TRBV19 and TRBJ2-1, is DGGITQSPKYLFRKEGQNVTLSCEQNLNHDAMYWYRQDPGQGLRLIYYSQIVNDFQKGDIAEGYSVSREKKESFPLTVTSAQKNPTAFYLCASSIVSNNEQFFGPGTRLTVL.

This chain connects TRBV7-9 to TRBJ1-5; D is uncertain. The CDR3 is made up of 13 amino acids. CDR1 and CDR2 from the germline V gene are SEHNR and FQNEAQ (reference sequence). V shed 1 base and J shed 11 bases, with 12 bases lying between them. The CDR3 sequence is CASSLGGGSAQHF. In DNA form, the CDR3 reads TGTGCCAGCAGCTTAGGAGGAGGGAGTGCCCAGCATTTT.

This clonotype was seen many times. V and J are TRBV11-2 and TRBJ2-1; weak D call: TRBD1 (6 bases). The germline V gene has CDR1 SGHAT and CDR2 FQNNGV. Trimming removed 4 bases at V and 3 bases at J, with 10 bases between. The CDR3 totals 14 residues. The CDR3, as DNA: TGTGCCAGCAGCTCAGGACAGTACTACAATGAGCAGTTCTTC. It translates to CASSSGQYYNEQFF.

In this sample, this clonotype turned up a few times. V gene TRBV7-2 combines with J gene TRBJ2-5; perhaps TRBD1 as D (5 bases). This CDR3 contains 14 residues. Germline-derived CDR1 and CDR2 are SGHTA and FQGNSA. V lost 1 base and J lost 5, with 11 bases in between. Here the CDR3 DNA reads TGTGCCAGCAGCTTAGGAGACAGCAGGGAGACCCAGTACTTC. It specifies CASSLGDSRETQYF.

This clonotype is termed medium-sized. The V call is TRBV4-2, the J call TRBJ2-3; no reliable D call. The CDR3 loop spans 14 amino acids. Trimming pared 2 bases from V and 2 bases from J, leaving 8 bases between. Looked up from germline, CDR1 is LGHNA and CDR2 is YNFKEQ. CDR3 coding DNA: TGTGCCAGCAGCCAATCCTACTCCACAGATACGCAGTATTTT. It codes for CASSQSYSTDTQYF.